These 27 T cell receptor beta chains were all obtained from the same sample, sequenced in a study of blood T cell repertoires in COVID-19. Profiled with immunoSEQ multiplex PCR; TCRdb holds only in-frame clones, not every one. The sample includes over 130,000 clones, approximately 80% of them seen just once. Sequencing was carried out using PBMCs or T cells enriched from blood (not recorded which). The receptors originated from a man over 45 in a cohort exposed to, infected with or recovered from COVID-19 (not recorded which).

This chain joins TRBV10-3 and TRBJ2-5; 7 positions match TRBD2. This CDR3 is built from 14 residues. Germline V gives CDR1 ENHRY, CDR2 SYGVKD. V was clipped by 2 bases and J by 10 bases; unmatched bases: 10. The CDR3 reads CAISEGPGLSSQYF. The CDR3 DNA reads TGTGCCATCAGTGAGGGCCCGGGACTATCGAGCCAGTACTTC.

The chain employs TRBV14 and TRBJ1-2; D uncertain. The CDR3 length is 14 residues. Germline values: CDR1 SGHDN, CDR2 FVKESK. V shed 4 bases and J shed 5 bases, with 14 bases lying between them. This CDR3 reads CASSLFGSPYGYTF. DNA of the CDR3: TGTGCCAGCAGCCTTTTCGGGAGCCCGTATGGCTACACCTTC.

This sequence joins TRBV7-2 and TRBJ2-7, with 12 nucleotides matching TRBD1. The ends lost 4 bases at V and 1 base at J; junction bases unmatched: 5. The CDR3 has 16 residues. In germline, CDR1 is SGHTA, CDR2 FQGNSA. In DNA form, the CDR3 reads TGTGCCAGCAGCTCGCCGGGACAGGGGGCATCCTACGAGCAGTACTTC. It encodes CASSSPGQGASYEQYF.

The rearrangement joins TRBV7-9 to TRBJ1-1; TRBD1 matches at 8 bases. The CDR3 consists of 15 residues. The germline V gene encodes CDR1 SEHNR and CDR2 FQNEAQ (reference sequence). V trimming: 5 bases; J trimming: 2 bases; junction bases outside the gene matches: 7. The CDR3 DNA follows: TGTGCCAGCAGCCACTCCGGGACAGGAAACACTGAAGCTTTCTTT. As protein: CASSHSGTGNTEAFF.

V is TRBV7-3 and J is TRBJ2-1, with D unclear. The CDR3 has 15 amino acids. V lost 6 bases and J 1 base, leaving 13 bases between the germline ends. Germline values: CDR1 SGHTA, CDR2 FQGTGA. CDR3 loop: CASSFSGASYNEQFF. The DNA of the CDR3 is TGTGCCAGCAGTTTCTCAGGCGCGTCCTACAATGAGCAGTTCTTC.

The J gene is TRBJ1-5, the V gene TRBV27, with D maybe TRBD1 (6 bases). The length of the CDR3 is 15 residues. V lost 3 bases, J lost 5 bases, and 14 bases lay in between. Germline V gene lookup returns CDR1 MNHEY and CDR2 SMNVEV (reference sequence). The CDR3 DNA sequence: TGTGCCAGCAGTTTTGGGGGCGGGGGTGATCAGCCCCAGCATTTT. This gives the protein CASSFGGGGDQPQHF.

This chain joins TRBV9 and TRBJ1-1; D gene unclear. From germline, CDR1 is SGDLS and CDR2 YYNGEE. The V end was cut by 5 bases, the J end by 0 bases, with 5 bases between. There are 12 residues in the CDR3. The chain's CDR3 is CASSPMNTEAFF. Written as DNA, the CDR3 is TGTGCCAGCAGTCCTATGAACACTGAAGCTTTCTTT. Complete variable domain (other parts from reference TRBV9 and TRBJ1-1): DSGVTQTPKHLITATGQRVTLRCSPRSGDLSVYWYQQSLDQGLQFLIQYYNGEERAKGNILERFSAQQFPDLHSELNLSSLELGDSALYFCASSPMNTEAFFGQGTRLTVV.

This sequence joins TRBV7-9 and TRBJ2-7; possibly TRBD1 for D (6 bases). CDR1 is SEHNR and CDR2 is FQNEAQ in the germline V gene (reference sequence). The CDR3 consists of 17 residues. V was clipped by 5 bases and J by 0 bases, with 20 bases between them. The CDR3 DNA reads as TGTGCCAGCAGCCCTATGACAGGTGCGGGTGACTCCTACGAGCAGTACTTC. Translated: CASSPMTGAGDSYEQYF.

The chain carries TRBV7-9 and TRBJ2-7; TRBD1 agrees at 10 bases. The CDR3 runs 15 residues. Germline V CDR1 and CDR2: SEHNR, FQNEAQ (reference sequence). V shed 5 bases, J shed 2 bases, and the junction held 6 bases outside the gene matches. CDR3 residues: CASSERGTGAYEQYF. The CDR3 DNA is TGTGCCAGCAGCGAAAGAGGGACAGGGGCCTACGAGCAGTACTTC.

The genes are TRBV10-3 and TRBJ2-5; 7 bases are a match to TRBD2. J lost 3 bases, V lost 4 bases, and 8 bases had no gene match. Germline V gene lookup returns CDR1 ENHRY and CDR2 SYGVKD. CDR3 length: 15 amino acids. The CDR3 sequence: CAISGGPRGEETQYF. CDR3 sequence (DNA): TGTGCCATCAGTGGCGGACCACGGGGGGAAGAGACCCAGTACTTC.

The V call is TRBV5-8, the J call TRBJ1-6; unclear D gene. CDR1 is SGHTS, CDR2 YDEGEE, per germline. Trimming cost V 0 bases and J 6 bases, with 4 bases left between them. The CDR3 runs to 13 residues. CDR3 in amino acids: CASSLGVNSPLHF. CDR3 bases: TGTGCCAGCAGCTTGGGAGTTAATTCACCCCTCCACTTT.

This sequence joins TRBV24-1 and TRBJ1-4; 9 positions agree with TRBD1. The CDR3 runs 15 residues. Germline V gene sequence: CDR1 KGHDR, CDR2 SFDVKD. The V segment lost 3 bases and the J segment 7 bases; nucleotides outside the gene matches: 5. CDR3 protein: CATSDDRGEGEKLFF. The CDR3 DNA reads TGTGCCACCAGTGATGACAGGGGGGAGGGTGAAAAACTGTTTTTT.

The J gene is TRBJ2-2, the V gene TRBV7-6, with TRBD1 matching 8 bases. This CDR3 is 17 amino acids long. The J segment lost 4 bases and the V segment lost 5 bases, leaving 12 bases of the junction unmatched. Germline values: CDR1 SGHVS, CDR2 FNYEAQ. The CDR3 loop is CASSPSGGTGITGELFF. Here the CDR3 DNA reads TGTGCCAGCAGCCCATCCGGAGGGACAGGAATCACCGGGGAGCTGTTTTTT.

V gene TRBV5-1 combines with J gene TRBJ2-7; 8 positions match TRBD2. The V and J ends lost 1 base and 0 bases, in that order; junction bases with no gene match: 3. Germline CDR1 reads SGHRS; CDR2 reads YFSETQ. The CDR3 runs 15 residues. CDR3 sequence reads: CASSLSSGSSYEQYF. For the CDR3, the DNA is TGCGCCAGCAGCTTGTCCAGCGGGAGCTCCTACGAGCAGTACTTC.

CDR3 loop: CSVEFDAGGTYEQYF. CDR3 DNA: TGCAGCGTTGAGTTCGACGCGGGGGGAACCTACGAGCAGTACTTC. The chain joins TRBV29-1 to TRBJ2-7; TRBD2 agrees at 8 bases. This CDR3 region has 15 residues. Germline values: CDR1 SQVTM, CDR2 ANQGSEA. Trimming took 3 bases from V and 2 from J; bases not matched to a gene: 9.

The J gene is TRBJ2-7, the V gene TRBV15; 8 nucleotides match TRBD1. V gave up 5 bases and J gave up 5 bases; unmatched junction bases: 11. CDR3 size: 15 residues. The V gene's germline CDR1 is LNHNV and CDR2 YYDKDF (reference sequence). This chain's CDR3 is CATSASRTGPNEQYF. The CDR3 DNA sequence: TGTGCCACCAGCGCCTCGCGGACAGGGCCCAACGAGCAGTACTTC.

The CDR3 protein is CSILQSSYEQYF. CDR3 sequence (DNA): TGCAGCATCCTCCAGTCCTCCTACGAGCAGTACTTC. J is TRBJ2-7 and V is TRBV29-1, with D unresolved. Trimming removed 8 bases from V and 0 bases from J, with 11 bases in between. The germline V gene encodes CDR1 SQVTM and CDR2 ANQGSEA. This CDR3 is 12 amino acids long.

This clone was observed many times. Different DNA sequences within this sample yield the same CDR3. This chain uses TRBV12-3 or TRBV12-4 with TRBJ2-7; D gene ambiguous. Trimming took off 6 bases at V and 5 bases at J, with 11 bases between the two ends. This CDR3 is built from 12 residues. The CDR3 sequence: CASSPGLDEQYF. In nucleotides, the CDR3 is TGTGCCAGCAGCCCTGGCCTGGACGAGCAGTACTTC.

V gene TRBV2 combines with J gene TRBJ2-7; D might be TRBD2 (5 bases). V was cut by 3 bases and J by 1 base, with 10 bases left in between. The CDR3 has 14 residues. Germline V CDR1 and CDR2: SNHLY, FYNNEI. The CDR3 bases are TGTGCCAGCAGTGATGTCCCGGGATCCTACGAGCAGTACTTC. Translation gives CASSDVPGSYEQYF.

This chain uses TRBV5-4 with TRBJ2-6, with 7 nucleotides matching TRBD1. This CDR3 is built from 16 residues. From germline, CDR1 is SGHNT and CDR2 YYREEE (reference sequence). The J segment lost 0 bases and the V segment lost 4 bases, leaving 4 bases of the junction unmatched. Here the CDR3 DNA reads TGTGCCAGCAGCACCGGACAGGTCTCTGGGGCCAACGTCCTGACTTTC. It codes for CASSTGQVSGANVLTF.

The V call is TRBV5-1, the J call TRBJ2-7, with 9 bases lining up with TRBD2. Looked up from germline, CDR1 is SGHRS and CDR2 is YFSETQ. With V trimmed by 0 bases and J by 4 bases, 2 bases remained unmatched. This CDR3 spans 14 amino acids. The CDR3 is CASSLVTSGYEQYF. As DNA, the CDR3 is TGCGCCAGCAGCTTGGTCACTAGCGGGTACGAGCAGTACTTC.

This chain links TRBV7-9 with TRBJ1-5, with TRBD1 as a possible D gene (5 bases). There are 14 residues in the CDR3. Germline V gene lookup returns CDR1 SEHNR and CDR2 FQNEAQ (reference sequence). The V end was cut by 5 bases, the J end by 4 bases, with 12 bases between. The CDR3 region is CASSPGEGNQPQHF. CDR3 sequence (DNA): TGTGCCAGCAGCCCTGGGGAGGGGAATCAGCCCCAGCATTTT.

The chain couples TRBV30 to TRBJ2-2, with TRBD1 matching 8 bases. The CDR3 runs 13 residues. The germline gives CDR1 GTSNPN, CDR2 SVGIG (reference sequence). The V segment lost 2 bases and the J segment 6 bases; nucleotides outside the gene matches: 2. In DNA form, the CDR3 reads TGTGCCTGGAGTTTACAGGGGGCCGGGGAGCTGTTTTTT. The encoded protein is CAWSLQGAGELFF.

The genes are TRBV2 and TRBJ1-2; D ambiguous. From germline, CDR1 is SNHLY and CDR2 FYNNEI. V lost 6 bases and J lost 4, with 12 bases in between. This CDR3 is 13 amino acids long. As DNA, the CDR3 is TGTGCCAGCAGATCGGAGTCCCTCTATGGCTACACCTTC. Translated, it gives CASRSESLYGYTF.

The chain couples TRBV4-3 to TRBJ2-2, with unresolved D. Looked up from germline, CDR1 is LGHNA and CDR2 is YSLEER. V lost 1 base and J 6 bases, leaving 6 bases between the germline ends. This CDR3 is 13 amino acids long. Here the CDR3 reads CASSQGLPGELFF. CDR3 DNA: TGCGCCAGCAGCCAAGGTCTCCCCGGGGAGCTGTTTTTT.

This clone came up a few times. The genes are TRBV10-3 and TRBJ2-7; tentatively, D is TRBD2 (6 bases). CDR1 and CDR2 from the germline V gene are ENHRY and SYGVKD. The CDR3 is 16 residues long. Trimming left V 3 bases short and J 2 bases short, with 17 bases between. CDR3 sequence (DNA): TGTGCCATCAGTGAACTCCGGGGGACCAGGGCCTACGAGCAGTACTTC. This codes for CAISELRGTRAYEQYF.

This clone is a singleton in its sample. V gene TRBV9 combines with J gene TRBJ2-4, with 7 bases identical to TRBD2. Germline lookup yields CDR1 SGDLS and CDR2 YYNGEE. Losses at the gene ends were 2 bases for V and 8 bases for J; bases not matched to a gene: 7. This CDR3 spans 14 amino acids. The CDR3 region is CASSVRRGGDIQYF. The CDR3 DNA reads as TGTGCCAGCAGCGTGAGGCGGGGAGGGGACATTCAGTACTTC.